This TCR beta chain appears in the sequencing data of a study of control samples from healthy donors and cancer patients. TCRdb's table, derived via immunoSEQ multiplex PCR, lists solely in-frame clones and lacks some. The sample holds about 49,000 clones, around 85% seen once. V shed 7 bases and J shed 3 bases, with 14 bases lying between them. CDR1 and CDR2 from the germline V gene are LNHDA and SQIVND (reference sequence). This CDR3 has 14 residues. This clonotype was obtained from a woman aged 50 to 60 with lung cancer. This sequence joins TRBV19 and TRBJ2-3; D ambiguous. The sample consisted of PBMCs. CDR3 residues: CASTPTRDTDTQYF. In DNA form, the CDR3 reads TGTGCCAGTACCCCAACAAGGGATACAGATACGCAGTATTTT.